The rows below give T cell receptor beta chains drawn from one sample of a study of regulatory dendritic cells for organ transplantation. Method: immunoSEQ multiplex PCR; TCRdb's copy keeps in-frame clones and lacks some. The sample lists 9,500 to 15,000 clones, around three fifths occurring once. These receptors' targets are unknown. Source material: naive CD8+ T cells from blood cultured with dendritic cells. Receptors were obtained from a human donor in good health. The CDR3 runs from the conserved cysteine through the conserved F or W. The D gene is left open where the match is weak. Clone size, where shown, is once, few, many, or a class for clones that have expanded.

V gene	D gene	clone size	J gene	CDR3 DNA	CDR3 protein
TRBV7-9	TRBD1	few	TRBJ1-2	TGTGCCAGCAGCTCGGAACCGGGACAGGGGAATGGCTACACCTTC	CASSSEPGQGNGYTF
TRBV6-5	NA	NA	TRBJ2-5	TGTGCCAGCAGTTACACAGGGCGAGAGACCCAGTACTTC	CASSYTGRETQYF
TRBV21-1	NA	NA	TRBJ2-7	TGTGCCAGCAGCAAACGGTCTGCCGAGACAGGGGTCTCCGAGCAGTACTTC	CASSKRSAETGVSEQYF
TRBV19	TRBD2	NA	TRBJ2-2	TGTGCCAGTAGTATAGTCGGACTAGCGGGGGGCAAGGTTACCGGGGAGCTGTTTTTT	CASSIVGLAGGKVTGELFF
TRBV6-5	TRBD2	NA	TRBJ2-5	TGTGCCAGCAGAGCTAGCGGGGGACTCCAAGAGACCCAGTACTTC	CASRASGGLQETQYF
TRBV15	NA	NA	TRBJ1-4	TGTGCCACCAGCAGAGATCGAGCGGGCGGGAATGAAAAACTGTTTTTT	CATSRDRAGGNEKLFF
TRBV7-9	NA	few	TRBJ2-2	TGTGCCAGCAGGTTTGGGTCCCAGGTACGGAACACCGGGGAGCTGTTTTTT	CASRFGSQVRNTGELFF
TRBV4-1	TRBD1	NA	TRBJ1-5	TGCGCCAGCAGCCAAGACGGGACAGTGTTAAATCAGCCCCAGCATTTT	CASSQDGTVLNQPQHF
TRBV7-6	TRBD2	NA	TRBJ2-7	TGTGCCAGCAGCTTAGAACCAAGCGGGGGTTTCTACGAGCAGTACTTC	CASSLEPSGGFYEQYF
TRBV7-8	TRBD1	few	TRBJ2-7	TGTGCCAGCAGCCGACCCGGGACAGGGTCCTACGAGCAGTACTTC	CASSRPGTGSYEQYF
TRBV5-4	NA	NA	TRBJ2-1	TGTGCCAGCAGTGACCGCGGTGGCCGCTGGAATGAGCAGTTCTTC	CASSDRGGRWNEQFF
TRBV19	TRBD1	once	TRBJ2-1	TGTGCCAGTAGAGAGACAGGGCACAATGAGCAGTTCTTC	CASRETGHNEQFF
TRBV19	TRBD2	NA	TRBJ2-7	TGTGCCAGTAGTAGTCTAGCGGTAACCTACGAGCAGTACTTC	CASSSLAVTYEQYF
TRBV7-9	TRBD1	NA	TRBJ1-1	TGTGCCAGCAGCCCCCCATCGACAGGGGGCTTGAACACTGAAGCTTTCTTT	CASSPPSTGGLNTEAFF
TRBV7-8	TRBD2	NA	TRBJ2-3	TGTGCCAGCAGCGTGGGACTAGCTACGGATACGCAGTATTTT	CASSVGLATDTQYF
TRBV9	NA	NA	TRBJ1-1	TGTGCCAGCGGAGACAGTTACACTGAAGCTTTCTTT	CASGDSYTEAFF